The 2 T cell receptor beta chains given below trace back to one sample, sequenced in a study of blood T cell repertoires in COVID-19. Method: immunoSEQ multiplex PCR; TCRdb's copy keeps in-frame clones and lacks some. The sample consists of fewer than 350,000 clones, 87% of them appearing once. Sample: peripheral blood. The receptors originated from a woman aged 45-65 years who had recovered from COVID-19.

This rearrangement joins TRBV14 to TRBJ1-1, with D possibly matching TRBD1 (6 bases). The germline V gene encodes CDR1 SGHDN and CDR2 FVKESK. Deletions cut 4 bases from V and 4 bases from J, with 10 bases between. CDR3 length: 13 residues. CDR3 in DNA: TGTGCCAGCAGCCCGACAGGTTTCACTGAAGCTTTCTTT. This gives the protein CASSPTGFTEAFF.

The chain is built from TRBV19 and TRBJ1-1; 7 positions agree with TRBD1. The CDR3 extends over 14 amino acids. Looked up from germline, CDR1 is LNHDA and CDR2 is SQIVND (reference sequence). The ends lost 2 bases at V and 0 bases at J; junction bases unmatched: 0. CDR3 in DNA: TGTGCCAGTAGTATACAGGGGGTGAACACTGAAGCTTTCTTT. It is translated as CASSIQGVNTEAFF.